The subject of this entry is one T cell receptor beta chain. Trimming pared 2 bases from V and 5 bases from J, leaving 14 bases between. The CDR3 is 15 residues long. CDR1 and CDR2 from the germline V gene are SGHNT and YYREEE (reference sequence). Stated time point: sample taken at primary tumor resection. 72 TRACERx patients with early, untreated non-small cell lung cancer donated samples. In each case, whole RNA from tumor, nontumor lung or frozen PBMC was sequenced unsorted. The sample originates from a study of spatial heterogeneity in lung cancer. Overall study context: Fewer alpha-chain than beta-chain sequences were consistently detected. On average, each unique TCR and UMI combination appeared more than ten times in raw reads.

TCRdb re-analysed the 5' RACE reads in MiXCR, keeping a single row per CDR3 protein. Here the sample spans roughly 25,000 distinct CDR3 sequences, about 7% being singletons. The receptor was derived from a male donor with early-stage non-small cell lung cancer. The chain couples TRBV5-4 to TRBJ2-1; D unresolved. The specimen comprised PBMCs, sampled at surgery. CDR3 in amino acids: CASSLGPKPHNEQFF. CDR3 in DNA: TGTGCCAGCAGCTTAGGGCCCAAGCCTCACAATGAGCAGTTCTTC.